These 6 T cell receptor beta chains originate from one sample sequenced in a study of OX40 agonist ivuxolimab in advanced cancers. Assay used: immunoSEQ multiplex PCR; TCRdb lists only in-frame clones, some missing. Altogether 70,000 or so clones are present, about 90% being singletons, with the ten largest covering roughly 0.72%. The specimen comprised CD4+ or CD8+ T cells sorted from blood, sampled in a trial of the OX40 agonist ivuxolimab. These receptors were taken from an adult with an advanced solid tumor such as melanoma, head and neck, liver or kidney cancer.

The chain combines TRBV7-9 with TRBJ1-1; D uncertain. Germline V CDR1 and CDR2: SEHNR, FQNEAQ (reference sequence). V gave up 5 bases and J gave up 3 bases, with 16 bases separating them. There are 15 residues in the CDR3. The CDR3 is CASSPQVGMHTEAFF. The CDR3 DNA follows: TGTGCCAGCAGCCCCCAAGTCGGGATGCACACTGAAGCTTTCTTT.

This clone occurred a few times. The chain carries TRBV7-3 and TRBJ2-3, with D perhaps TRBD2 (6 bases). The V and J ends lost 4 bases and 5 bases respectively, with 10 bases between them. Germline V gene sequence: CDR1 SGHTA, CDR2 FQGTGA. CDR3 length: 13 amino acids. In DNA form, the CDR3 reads TGTGCCAGCAGCTATAGCGGAGGAGATACGCAGTATTTT. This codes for CASSYSGGDTQYF.

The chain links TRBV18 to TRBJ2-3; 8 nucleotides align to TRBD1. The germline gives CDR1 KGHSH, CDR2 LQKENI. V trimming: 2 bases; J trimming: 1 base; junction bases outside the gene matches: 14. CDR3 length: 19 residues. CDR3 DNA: TGTGCCAGCTCACCATATTCGCCAGGGGGCCCCCGGGGCACAGATACGCAGTATTTT. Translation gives CASSPYSPGGPRGTDTQYF.

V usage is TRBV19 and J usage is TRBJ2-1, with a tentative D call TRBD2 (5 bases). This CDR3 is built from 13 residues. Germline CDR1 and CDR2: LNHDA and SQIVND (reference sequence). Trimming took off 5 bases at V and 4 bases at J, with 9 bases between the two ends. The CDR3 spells CASSGRMYNEQFF. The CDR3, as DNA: TGTGCCAGTAGTGGGAGAATGTACAATGAGCAGTTCTTC.

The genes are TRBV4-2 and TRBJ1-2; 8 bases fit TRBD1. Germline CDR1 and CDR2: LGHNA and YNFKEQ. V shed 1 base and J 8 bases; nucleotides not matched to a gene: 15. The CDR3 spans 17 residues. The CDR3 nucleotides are TGTGCCAGCAGCCAAGGTGGGACAGGCGATCGTCTTCGGGGCTACACCTTC. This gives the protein CASSQGGTGDRLRGYTF.

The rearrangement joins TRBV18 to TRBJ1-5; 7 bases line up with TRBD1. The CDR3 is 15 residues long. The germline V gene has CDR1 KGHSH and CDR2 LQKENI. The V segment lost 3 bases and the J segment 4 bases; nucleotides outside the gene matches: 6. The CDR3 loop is CASSPGTVHNQPQHF. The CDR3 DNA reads TGTGCCAGCTCACCGGGGACAGTGCATAATCAGCCCCAGCATTTT.